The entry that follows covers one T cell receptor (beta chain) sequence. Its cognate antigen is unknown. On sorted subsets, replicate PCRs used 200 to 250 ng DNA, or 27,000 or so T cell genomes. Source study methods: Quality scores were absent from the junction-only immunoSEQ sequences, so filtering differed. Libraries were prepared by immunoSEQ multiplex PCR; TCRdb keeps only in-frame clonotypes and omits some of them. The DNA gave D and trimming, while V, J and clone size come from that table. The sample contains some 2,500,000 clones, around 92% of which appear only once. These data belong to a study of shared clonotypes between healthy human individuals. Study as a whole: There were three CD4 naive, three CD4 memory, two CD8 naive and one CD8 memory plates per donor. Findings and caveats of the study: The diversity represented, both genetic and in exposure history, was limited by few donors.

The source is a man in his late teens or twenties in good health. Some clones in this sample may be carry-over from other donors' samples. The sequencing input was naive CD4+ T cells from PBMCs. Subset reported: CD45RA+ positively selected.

This chain's CDR3 is CASSFIAGGAYEQYF. DNA for the CDR3: TGTGCCAGCAGTTTTATTGCCGGGGGCGCCTACGAGCAGTACTTC. The J gene is TRBJ2-7, the V gene TRBV28, with D perhaps TRBD1 or TRBD2 (6 bases each). This CDR3 has 15 residues. V shed 3 bases and J shed 2 bases, with 14 bases lying between them. Germline lookup yields CDR1 MDHEN and CDR2 SYDVKM.